These T cell receptor beta chains were read from a single sample in a study of T cell responses to AZD1222 COVID-19 vaccine. Generated by immunoSEQ multiplex PCR, the TCRdb table keeps only in-frame clones and is missing some. The sample lists about 130,000 clones, 75% to 90% seen once, with approximately 4% in the top ten. The source was peripheral blood, collected on day 0 of AZD1222 vaccination. The receptors shown here come from an adult in good health. Each CDR3 is given with its conserved first and last residue. D genes are given only for firm matches. Part of the rows lack a size; the others show once, few, many or a class for expanded clones.

d_call: .
j_call: TRBJ1-5
v_call: TRBV19
clone_size: .
cdr3_nt: TGTGCCAGTAGTATTACACAGCCTCAGCCCCAGCATTTT
cdr3_aa: CASSITQPQPQHF

d_call: .
j_call: TRBJ2-7
v_call: TRBV15
clone_size: .
cdr3_nt: TGTGCCACCAGCCGCCAGGGTTACGAGCAGTACTTC
cdr3_aa: CATSRQGYEQYF

d_call: TRBD1
j_call: TRBJ1-1
v_call: TRBV25-1
clone_size: .
cdr3_nt: TGTGCCAGCAGTGGAACTCGACAGGGCGCTGAAGCTTTCTTT
cdr3_aa: CASSGTRQGAEAFF

d_call: TRBD1
j_call: TRBJ1-1
v_call: TRBV5-1
clone_size: once
cdr3_nt: TGCGCCAGTAGAGCACAGGGGCAGAACACTGAAGCTTTCTTT
cdr3_aa: CASRAQGQNTEAFF

d_call: .
j_call: TRBJ1-2
v_call: TRBV6-6
clone_size: .
cdr3_nt: TGTGCCAGCAGTCCAGGGACTAACTATGGCTACACCTTC
cdr3_aa: CASSPGTNYGYTF

d_call: .
j_call: TRBJ2-2
v_call: TRBV14
clone_size: .
cdr3_nt: TGTGCCAGCAGCCCGGGACGCTCAGCGTTATCGAACACCGGGGAGCTGTTTTTT
cdr3_aa: CASSPGRSALSNTGELFF

d_call: .
j_call: TRBJ2-3
v_call: TRBV7-3
clone_size: .
cdr3_nt: TGTGCCAGCAGCTTGGGTCTCTCGGGAGATACGCAGTATTTT
cdr3_aa: CASSLGLSGDTQYF

d_call: TRBD2
j_call: TRBJ2-7
v_call: TRBV6-5
clone_size: .
cdr3_nt: TGTGCCAGCAGTCCAACGGGAGGGGCGAGGGAGCAGTACTTC
cdr3_aa: CASSPTGGAREQYF

d_call: .
j_call: TRBJ1-3
v_call: TRBV6-6
clone_size: .
cdr3_nt: TGTGCCAGCGGCGGGGGGTCTGGAAACACCATATATTTT
cdr3_aa: CASGGGSGNTIYF

d_call: .
j_call: TRBJ1-2
v_call: TRBV15
clone_size: .
cdr3_nt: TGTGCCACCAGCGGGGAATACTATGGCTACACCTTC
cdr3_aa: CATSGEYYGYTF

d_call: .
j_call: TRBJ2-5
v_call: TRBV5-4
clone_size: .
cdr3_nt: TGTGCCAGCAGCTTGAAGGGCGGGTCGGCGACCCAGTACTTC
cdr3_aa: CASSLKGGSATQYF

d_call: .
j_call: TRBJ2-7
v_call: TRBV25-1
clone_size: .
cdr3_nt: TGTGCCAGCAGTATAGGGTCGAACTCCTACGAGCAGTACTTC
cdr3_aa: CASSIGSNSYEQYF

d_call: .
j_call: TRBJ1-5
v_call: TRBV28
clone_size: .
cdr3_nt: TGTGCCAGCACTGCCCTAAGACTCCGGGCCGATCAGCCCCAGCATTTT
cdr3_aa: CASTALRLRADQPQHF

d_call: .
j_call: TRBJ2-4
v_call: TRBV5-4
clone_size: few
cdr3_nt: TGTGCCAGCAGCTTGGCGGGGCCTCTAGCCAAAAACATTCAGTACTTC
cdr3_aa: CASSLAGPLAKNIQYF

d_call: TRBD1
j_call: TRBJ2-5
v_call: TRBV28
clone_size: .
cdr3_nt: TGTGCCAGCAGTTTAACGGGACAGGGGGCGCGAGAGACCCAGTACTTC
cdr3_aa: CASSLTGQGARETQYF

d_call: .
j_call: TRBJ1-2
v_call: TRBV19
clone_size: .
cdr3_nt: TGTGCCAGTAGCACAGGGACGGCTGTCATCGGCTACACCTTC
cdr3_aa: CASSTGTAVIGYTF

d_call: .
j_call: TRBJ2-7
v_call: TRBV19
clone_size: .
cdr3_nt: TGTGCCAGTAGTAGTGGGGCCTACGAGCAGTACTTC
cdr3_aa: CASSSGAYEQYF

d_call: TRBD1
j_call: TRBJ1-4
v_call: TRBV28
clone_size: .
cdr3_nt: TGTGCCAGCAGTTCCTTTACCGGGACAGCAAGAAAACTGTTTTTT
cdr3_aa: CASSSFTGTARKLFF

d_call: .
j_call: TRBJ1-5
v_call: TRBV7-2
clone_size: .
cdr3_nt: TGTGCCAGCAGTCTAGCGAGACGGGGAAATCAGCCCCAGCATTTT
cdr3_aa: CASSLARRGNQPQHF

d_call: .
j_call: TRBJ2-2
v_call: TRBV5-1
clone_size: .
cdr3_nt: TGCGCCAGCAGCTTGGTTATAGGTAACGGCGGGGAGCTGTTTTTT
cdr3_aa: CASSLVIGNGGELFF

d_call: .
j_call: TRBJ2-1
v_call: TRBV7-3
clone_size: .
cdr3_nt: TGTGCCAGCAGCTTATCTCGACCCCCTGACAATGAGCAGTTCTTC
cdr3_aa: CASSLSRPPDNEQFF

d_call: TRBD1
j_call: TRBJ1-1
v_call: TRBV19
clone_size: .
cdr3_nt: TGTGCCAGTGAGGCAAGGACAGGGGGATTTAACACTGAAGCTTTCTTT
cdr3_aa: CASEARTGGFNTEAFF

d_call: TRBD1
j_call: TRBJ1-1
v_call: TRBV5-1
clone_size: .
cdr3_nt: TGCGCCAGCGCGGGGACAGGGCTGAACACTGAAGCTTTCTTT
cdr3_aa: CASAGTGLNTEAFF

d_call: .
j_call: TRBJ2-2
v_call: TRBV3-1/TRBV3-2
clone_size: .
cdr3_nt: TGTGCCAGCAGCCAAATGAACACCGGGGAGCTGTTTTTT
cdr3_aa: CASSQMNTGELFF

d_call: .
j_call: TRBJ1-1
v_call: TRBV27
clone_size: .
cdr3_nt: TGTGCCAGCAGTTTGGCGGGCAGGGATGGTGGCACTGAAGCTTTCTTT
cdr3_aa: CASSLAGRDGGTEAFF

d_call: .
j_call: TRBJ2-5
v_call: TRBV10-2
clone_size: once
cdr3_nt: TGCGCCAGCAGCGAGGGGGGAGAGACCCAGTACTTC
cdr3_aa: CASSEGGETQYF

d_call: TRBD1
j_call: TRBJ2-4
v_call: TRBV19
clone_size: .
cdr3_nt: TGTGCCAGTAGTATCGGCACAGGGGGACTAGCCAAAAACATTCAGTACTTC
cdr3_aa: CASSIGTGGLAKNIQYF

d_call: TRBD1
j_call: TRBJ1-2
v_call: TRBV5-1
clone_size: once
cdr3_nt: TGCGCCAGCAGACAGGGGACCTATGGCTACACCTTC
cdr3_aa: CASRQGTYGYTF

d_call: .
j_call: TRBJ2-3
v_call: TRBV9
clone_size: .
cdr3_nt: TGTGCCAGCAGCGTAGACCACGGGGTTAAGGCAGATACGCAGTATTTT
cdr3_aa: CASSVDHGVKADTQYF

d_call: .
j_call: TRBJ2-7
v_call: TRBV28
clone_size: .
cdr3_nt: TGTGCCAGCAGTTTGAATATCTACGAGCAGTACTTC
cdr3_aa: CASSLNIYEQYF

d_call: .
j_call: TRBJ1-3
v_call: TRBV3-1/TRBV3-2
clone_size: .
cdr3_nt: TGTGCCAGCAGCCTAGGTGATACTGGAAACACCATATATTTT
cdr3_aa: CASSLGDTGNTIYF

d_call: .
j_call: TRBJ2-7
v_call: TRBV19
clone_size: .
cdr3_nt: TGTGCCAGTAGTATAGGTTACGGCTCTAGAGAGCAGTACTTC
cdr3_aa: CASSIGYGSREQYF

d_call: .
j_call: TRBJ1-1
v_call: TRBV7-9
clone_size: .
cdr3_nt: TGTGCCAGCAGCTTAGGATCCCCCAAAGCTTTCTTT
cdr3_aa: CASSLGSPKAFF

d_call: .
j_call: TRBJ1-3
v_call: TRBV27
clone_size: .
cdr3_nt: TGTGCCAGCGGGGGGATTCGTGGAAACACCATATATTTT
cdr3_aa: CASGGIRGNTIYF

d_call: .
j_call: TRBJ2-2
v_call: TRBV3-1/TRBV3-2
clone_size: once
cdr3_nt: TGTGCCAGCAGCCAAGTCAAAGTAACCGGGGAGCTGTTTTTT
cdr3_aa: CASSQVKVTGELFF

d_call: .
j_call: TRBJ1-1
v_call: TRBV5-1
clone_size: .
cdr3_nt: TGCGCCAGCAGCCCCGAGCGCAACACTGAAGCTTTCTTT
cdr3_aa: CASSPERNTEAFF

d_call: .
j_call: TRBJ2-7
v_call: TRBV27
clone_size: .
cdr3_nt: TGTGCCAGCAGTCTGCGGCCGGAGGGATCCTACGAGCAGTACTTC
cdr3_aa: CASSLRPEGSYEQYF

d_call: TRBD2
j_call: TRBJ2-1
v_call: TRBV29-1
clone_size: .
cdr3_nt: TGCAGCGTTGGGGGAGCGGGGGCCAACAATGAGCAGTTCTTC
cdr3_aa: CSVGGAGANNEQFF

d_call: TRBD1
j_call: TRBJ1-4
v_call: TRBV11-1
clone_size: .
cdr3_nt: TGTGCCAGCAGCTCCGGGACAGTGTTTGAAAAACTGTTTTTT
cdr3_aa: CASSSGTVFEKLFF

d_call: .
j_call: TRBJ2-7
v_call: TRBV6-5
clone_size: .
cdr3_nt: TGTGCCAGTGGGGGTCGGGGAACCTACGAGCAGTACTTC
cdr3_aa: CASGGRGTYEQYF

d_call: .
j_call: TRBJ1-1
v_call: TRBV6-5
clone_size: .
cdr3_nt: TGTGCCAGCATCGACCTGGGGGGAAACACTGAAGCTTTCTTT
cdr3_aa: CASIDLGGNTEAFF

d_call: TRBD1
j_call: TRBJ1-3
v_call: TRBV28
clone_size: .
cdr3_nt: TGTGCCAGCAGGAAGACAGGGCCCTTAGCGGGAAACACCATATATTTT
cdr3_aa: CASRKTGPLAGNTIYF

d_call: TRBD1
j_call: TRBJ1-2
v_call: TRBV6-5
clone_size: .
cdr3_nt: TGTGCCAGCAGCCTTGACAGGGCCGGCTACACCTTC
cdr3_aa: CASSLDRAGYTF

d_call: .
j_call: TRBJ1-2
v_call: TRBV28
clone_size: .
cdr3_nt: TGTGCCAGCAGCCTTTTTGGGGGAAACTATGGCTACACCTTC
cdr3_aa: CASSLFGGNYGYTF

d_call: .
j_call: TRBJ1-5
v_call: TRBV6-6
clone_size: .
cdr3_nt: TGTGCCAGCAGTTACGGTGGGACATTTCAGCCCCAGCATTTT
cdr3_aa: CASSYGGTFQPQHF

d_call: TRBD1
j_call: TRBJ1-1
v_call: TRBV3-1/TRBV3-2
clone_size: .
cdr3_nt: TGTGCCAGCAGCCCCCGTCCAGGACAGGGAATGTCTCTTGAAGCTTTCTTT
cdr3_aa: CASSPRPGQGMSLEAFF

d_call: .
j_call: TRBJ2-5
v_call: TRBV24-1
clone_size: .
cdr3_nt: TGTGCCACGTCACGGGGGCCCGACCAAGAGACCCAGTACTTC
cdr3_aa: CATSRGPDQETQYF

d_call: .
j_call: TRBJ2-3
v_call: TRBV5-4
clone_size: .
cdr3_nt: TGTGCCAGCAGCTTGGTTGGGAGGACAGTGGGCACAGATACGCAGTATTTT
cdr3_aa: CASSLVGRTVGTDTQYF